This T cell receptor (beta chain) stems from a study of cytomegalovirus exposure and HLA in healthy donors. This clone was recorded once. A multiplex PCR was run with 60 Vbeta primers and 13 Jbeta primers. Clones were read by immunoSEQ multiplex PCR, and TCRdb kept only the in-frame ones, dropping some. This sample yields about 170,000 clones, of which 65% to 85% are seen a single time; just under 3% belongs to the top ten. The CDR3 length is 16 residues. Per germline, CDR1 ENHRY and CDR2 SYGVKD. Trimming stripped 4 bases from V and 1 base from J, with 13 bases between. The TCR originated in a woman in her forties or fifties in good health and CMV-seropositive. Sequenced input: PBMCs. The V call is TRBV10-3, the J call TRBJ2-2, with D perhaps matching TRBD2 (7 bases). The CDR3, as DNA: TGTGCCATCAGTGGTGGGGGGGCCCAGAACACCGGGGAGCTGTTTTTT. Amino acid sequence: CAISGGGAQNTGELFF.